The T cell receptor (beta chain) described here comes from a study of response to subunit inactivated influenza vaccine (dated by TCRdb to 2017 to 2018). A note on the overall study: Deep quantitative profiling of the T cell receptor repertoire was used in the study to follow responses to a trivalent subunit inactivated influenza vaccine. Results the study describes overall, beyond this receptor: It was suggested by the authors that each seasonal influenza vaccination may recruit only a limited number of new T cells.

On this clonotype itself: No antigen is known for it. There are no base qualities to consult, and no much larger clone falls within one base.

Trimming costs V 5 bases and J 0 bases, and their ends lie 26 bases apart. Per the germline V gene, LGHNA is the CDR1 and YNFKEQ is the CDR2. The CDR3 sequence holds 20 residues, the cysteine and phenylalanine included. Left in the record is the CDR3 DNA by itself, 60 bases read in frame from the first base. Receptor libraries were prepared by RT-PCR. The data were produced on an Illumina HiSeq 2500. The public reads were run again by TCRdb, first through fastp at Q25 and then through MiXCR, and only productive beta chains were kept. Rows with one shared CDR3 protein collapse into an entry with the most common genes and DNA. The table for this sample lists roughly 790,000 distinct CDR3 sequences; about 20% of them were counted only once. Together, the top ten hold approximately 10% of the sample.

The clonotype was recovered from a man aged 45-65 years who received an inactivated influenza vaccine. Donor details come from another sample of the same person, matched by shared clones. The chain is encoded by TRBV4-2 joined to TRBJ2-1, and possibly TRBD1, on 6 matching bases. Source: PBMCs from blood, taken approximately 5 days after vaccination. In nucleotides, the sequence is TGTGCCAGCAGCGGGACCGGGACGGGAAGGGGGAGACACTCCTACAATGAGCAGTTCTTC. This gives the protein CASSGTGTGRGRHSYNEQFF.